Below, 8 T cell receptor beta chains from the same sample are listed, as sequenced in a study of T cell changes during pregnancy in multiple sclerosis (dated by TCRdb to between 2019 and 2020). Receptors were amplified or captured by the immunoSEQ multiplex PCR assay. TCRdb limited this immuneACCESS table to in-frame rearrangements with V and J called. A share of clones is missing; checked studies link under half to unresolved V genes, and the rest is unexplained. Across this sample there are roughly 39,000 clones, with around nine tenths seen only once. Approximately 0.38% of the sample rests with the top ten. This specimen was CD4+ T cells from peripheral blood mononuclear cells, taken after pregnancy. Receptors were obtained from a female donor in good health, enrolled as a control in a pregnancy study.

The chain joins TRBV7-2 to TRBJ2-7; TRBD1 matches 9 bases. In germline, CDR1 is SGHTA, CDR2 FQGNSA. The trim removed 1 base at V and 5 bases at J, leaving 6 bases unmatched. The CDR3 extends over 15 amino acids. The CDR3 sequence: CASSLGFGTGNEQYF. The CDR3 DNA reads TGTGCCAGCAGCTTAGGGTTCGGGACAGGGAACGAGCAGTACTTC. Filled out from reference TRBV7-2 and TRBJ2-7, the complete variable domain reads GAGVSQSPSNKVTEKGKDVELRCDPISGHTALYWYRQSLGQGLEFLIYFQGNSAPDKSGLPSDRFSAERTGGSVSTLTIQRTQQEDSAVYLCASSLGFGTGNEQYFGPGTRLTVT.

This clone is medium-sized. CDR3: CASSVAGGFQETQYF. Here the CDR3 DNA reads TGTGCCAGCAGCGTAGCGGGGGGTTTCCAAGAGACCCAGTACTTC. The chain employs TRBV9 and TRBJ2-5; 7 bases are a match to TRBD2. The junction had 3 bases not matched to a gene; V was cut back by 0 bases and J by 1 base. CDR3 length: 15 residues. Germline V CDR1 and CDR2: SGDLS, YYNGEE.

This clone is medium-sized within its sample. The chain links TRBV2 to TRBJ1-1, with unresolved D. CDR3 size: 12 residues. Germline values: CDR1 SNHLY, CDR2 FYNNEI. The ends were cut back, 6 bases at V and 5 bases at J, with 10 bases in the middle. The CDR3 DNA reads TGTGCCAGCAGCCGGGGTATGACTGAAGCTTTCTTT. It codes for CASSRGMTEAFF.

V usage is TRBV11-3 and J usage is TRBJ2-1; a possible D gene is TRBD2 (7 bases). CDR1 and CDR2 from the germline V gene are SGHNT and YENEEA. Trimming took off 7 bases at V and 6 bases at J, with 16 bases between the two ends. This CDR3 contains 14 residues. The CDR3, as DNA: TGTGCCAGCACCTCCCGGGGGGCGATCAATGAGCAGTTCTTC. Residues: CASTSRGAINEQFF.

The V and J genes are TRBV6-5 and TRBJ1-2, with D perhaps TRBD1 (6 bases). The CDR3 totals 12 residues. Germline-derived CDR1 and CDR2 are MNHEY and SVGAGI. The germline V and J ends were trimmed by 6 bases and 11 bases, with 16 bases remaining between them. CDR3 DNA: TGTGCCAGCAGGACGAGGGGGTCGGGTTACACCTTC. Translated: CASRTRGSGYTF.

The rearrangement links TRBV7-9 to TRBJ2-7; 9 bases line up with TRBD1. V trimming: 0 bases; J trimming: 3 bases; junction bases outside the gene matches: 9. The CDR3 totals 17 residues. Germline V CDR1 and CDR2: SEHNR, FQNEAQ (reference sequence). Here the CDR3 reads CASSLAKETGGFYEQYF. The CDR3, as DNA: TGTGCCAGCAGCTTAGCGAAGGAAACAGGGGGCTTCTACGAGCAGTACTTC.

This clone appeared a single time. The rearrangement joins TRBV21-1 to TRBJ1-1; TRBD1 reflects the table's D call only, with no check against the DNA. TRBV21-1 is labeled a pseudogene. CDR3 length: 14 residues. The CDR3 DNA reads as TGTGCCAGCGGAACGACAGGACTGAACACTGAAGCTTTCTTT. This translates into CASGTTGLNTEAFF.

The chain has TRBV6-5 and TRBJ1-4; D might be TRBD1 (5 bases). CDR1 MNHEY and CDR2 SVGAGI come from the germline V gene. V lost 6 bases and J lost 7, with 15 bases in between. This CDR3 has 14 residues. In DNA, the CDR3 is TGTGCCAGCAGAATCGGGGGGGTGGGTGAAAAACTGTTTTTT. This sequence encodes CASRIGGVGEKLFF.